These 18 T cell receptor beta chains share one sample of origin, sequenced in a study of cytomegalovirus exposure and HLA in healthy donors. The PCR made use of 60 Vbeta and 13 Jbeta primers. Profiled with immunoSEQ multiplex PCR; TCRdb holds only in-frame clones, not every one. The table has around 110,000 clones, approximately 66% seen once; the top ten hold approximately 8.5%. Sequencing was carried out using PBMCs. These receptors were obtained from a woman aged 40 to 55 in good health and CMV-seropositive.

The DNA for the CDR3 is TGTGCCTGGAGTGGGCTCTACGAGCAGTACTTC. Translation gives CAWSGLYEQYF. The chain is built from TRBV30 and TRBJ2-7; D not certain. Germline lookup yields CDR1 GTSNPN and CDR2 SVGIG (reference sequence). V lost 1 base and J 3 bases, leaving 4 bases between the germline ends. The CDR3 runs to 11 residues.

This clone appeared a few times. V gene TRBV5-1 combines with J gene TRBJ2-3; maybe TRBD1 (5 bases). Deletions cut 6 bases from V and 3 bases from J, with 20 bases between. This CDR3 spans 16 amino acids. Germline CDR1 reads SGHRS; CDR2 reads YFSETQ. This CDR3 reads CASTDGPGSSTDTQYF. DNA for the CDR3: TGCGCCAGCACTGACGGGCCAGGGTCGTCAACAGATACGCAGTATTTT.

V is TRBV15 and J is TRBJ2-7; the match to TRBD1 covers 9 bases. The ends lost 3 bases at V and 7 bases at J; junction bases unmatched: 7. Looked up from germline, CDR1 is LNHNV and CDR2 is YYDKDF (reference sequence). The CDR3 length is 14 residues. The CDR3 spells CATSRRDRVGEQYF. In nucleotides, the CDR3 is TGTGCCACCAGCAGGAGGGACAGGGTAGGAGAGCAGTACTTC.

As to this clone: Other DNA sequences in the sample encode the same CDR3. The chain combines TRBV2 with TRBJ2-5; D is uncertain. Per the germline V gene, CDR1 is SNHLY and CDR2 is FYNNEI. The CDR3 runs to 11 residues. Trimming left V 3 bases short and J 5 bases short, with 4 bases between. The CDR3 here is CASSDRETQYF. The CDR3 DNA reads as TGTGCCAGCAGTGATCGGGAGACCCAGTACTTC.

The rearrangement uses TRBV5-1 and TRBJ1-4; unclear D gene. V was clipped by 7 bases and J by 7 bases, with 8 bases between them. CDR1 and CDR2 from the germline V gene are SGHRS and YFSETQ. CDR3 length: 11 residues. CDR3 bases: TGCGCCAGCTCGGAGGGTGAAAAACTGTTTTTT. This gives the protein CASSEGEKLFF.

The CDR3 reads CASSGKPRDIQYF. CDR3 sequence (DNA): TGTGCCAGCAGCGGAAAACCGCGGGACATTCAGTACTTC. This chain connects TRBV9 to TRBJ2-4; TRBD2 might be the D (5 bases). This CDR3 comprises 13 residues. From germline, CDR1 is SGDLS and CDR2 YYNGEE. V was shortened by 3 bases and J by 8 bases, with 12 bases between the two germline ends. The variable domain in full, completed from reference TRBV9 and TRBJ2-4, reads DSGVTQTPKHLITATGQRVTLRCSPRSGDLSVYWYQQSLDQGLQFLIQYYNGEERAKGNILERFSAQQFPDLHSELNLSSLELGDSALYFCASSGKPRDIQYFGAGTRLSVL.

The chain couples TRBV6-6 to TRBJ2-1; TRBD1 agrees at 11 bases. Germline values: CDR1 MNHNY, CDR2 SVGAGI (reference sequence). Losses at the gene ends were 5 bases for V and 8 bases for J; bases not matched to a gene: 11. The CDR3 loop spans 16 amino acids. The DNA for the CDR3 is TGTGCCAGCAGTGCTCTTCGGACAGGGGGCTTGGATGAGCAGTTCTTC. Its protein product is CASSALRTGGLDEQFF.

This clone has a handful of counts. The chain is built from TRBV6-1 and TRBJ1-4; 9 bases are shared with TRBD1. This CDR3 contains 15 residues. The junction had 12 bases not matched to a gene; V was cut back by 4 bases and J by 12 bases. The germline CDR1 and CDR2 sequences are MNHNS and SASEGT. In nucleotides, the CDR3 is TGTGCCAGCAGTGGGAACAGGGGGCCTTCCGGAGAACTGTTTTTT. As protein: CASSGNRGPSGELFF.

The chain couples TRBV2 to TRBJ2-5; D is ambiguous. Per the germline V gene, CDR1 is SNHLY and CDR2 is FYNNEI. V was clipped by 3 bases and J by 7 bases, with 6 bases between them. This CDR3 is 11 amino acids long. The CDR3 sequence: CASSENWTQYF. CDR3 in DNA: TGTGCCAGCAGTGAGAACTGGACCCAGTACTTC.

The CDR3 nucleotides read TGTGCCAGCAGCCGCGTTGCGGGAGTTGCAGATACGCAGTATTTT. Amino acids: CASSRVAGVADTQYF. V and J are TRBV7-2 and TRBJ2-3, with 7 bases that match TRBD2. The germline CDR1 and CDR2 sequences are SGHTA and FQGNSA. V shed 5 bases and J 4 bases; nucleotides not matched to a gene: 9. The CDR3 contains 15 residues.

The chain has TRBV7-3 and TRBJ2-5; D perhaps matches TRBD1 (6 bases). The germline CDR1 and CDR2 sequences are SGHTA and FQGTGA. Between the trimmed V and J ends, which lost 2 bases and 2 bases, there was a span of 12 bases. The CDR3 covers 15 residues. CDR3 in DNA: TGTGCCAGCAGCTTACAGTCAGGGGAGCAAGAGACCCAGTACTTC. Encoded protein: CASSLQSGEQETQYF.

This CDR3 is CASSLTGTSGHEQYF. DNA for the CDR3: TGTGCCAGCAGCTTAACCGGGACTAGCGGGCACGAGCAGTACTTC. This chain joins TRBV7-9 and TRBJ2-7; 12 bases match TRBD2. From germline, CDR1 is SEHNR and CDR2 FQNEAQ (reference sequence). The CDR3 extends over 15 amino acids. After removal of 2 bases from V and 5 bases from J, the junction contained 4 bases not matched to a gene.

This clone has a handful of counts. The genes are TRBV7-6 and TRBJ2-1; D call uncertain. V was pared by 5 bases and J by 4 bases, with 12 bases between. Per germline, CDR1 SGHVS and CDR2 FNYEAQ. The CDR3 is 14 amino acids. The CDR3 loop is CASSRNGAYNEQFF. CDR3 DNA: TGTGCCAGCAGCCGAAACGGAGCTTACAATGAGCAGTTCTTC.

The V and J genes are TRBV5-4 and TRBJ2-1, with TRBD2 matching 13 bases. Germline values: CDR1 SGHNT, CDR2 YYREEE (reference sequence). The V gene end was trimmed by 4 bases and the J gene end by 9 bases; junction bases not matched to a gene: 7. CDR3 length: 15 residues. CDR3 loop: CASSLGLAGDLEQFF. CDR3 nucleotides: TGTGCCAGCAGCCTTGGACTAGCGGGAGATCTTGAGCAGTTCTTC.

The chain carries TRBV5-4 and TRBJ2-5; perhaps TRBD1 as D (5 bases). The CDR3 contains 14 residues. Germline V lookup: CDR1 SGHNT, CDR2 YYREEE (reference sequence). Trimming pared 1 base from V and 5 bases from J, leaving 12 bases between. CDR3 in DNA: TGTGCCAGCAGCTTGCCAGGGCCAAGGGAGACCCAGTACTTC. Its translation: CASSLPGPRETQYF.

In this sample, this clone turned up once. This chain connects TRBV7-9 to TRBJ1-5; 9 bases are shared with TRBD1. Germline V gene sequence: CDR1 SEHNR, CDR2 FQNEAQ (reference sequence). With V trimmed by 5 bases and J by 4 bases, 3 bases remained unmatched. CDR3 length: 14 amino acids. CDR3 in DNA: TGTGCCAGCAGCAGGACAGGGGAAAATCAGCCCCAGCATTTT. Translating gives CASSRTGENQPQHF. Full variable domain (rest looked up from reference TRBV7-9 and TRBJ1-5): DTGVSQNPRHKITKRGQNVTFRCDPISEHNRLYWYRQTLGQGPEFLTYFQNEAQLEKSRLLSDRFSAERPKGSFSTLEIQRTEQGDSAMYLCASSRTGENQPQHFGDGTRLSIL.

The chain employs TRBV19 and TRBJ1-5; D is perhaps TRBD1 (5 bases). Trimming removed 11 bases at V and 6 bases at J, with 14 bases between. Germline CDR1 LNHDA, CDR2 SQIVND (reference sequence). The CDR3 length is 12 residues. For the CDR3, the DNA is TGTGCCGGCGGGGGGGTCGGTCAGCCCCAGCATTTT. Protein: CAGGGVGQPQHF.

The gene calls are TRBV27 and TRBJ2-1, with D maybe TRBD1 (5 bases). This CDR3 has 13 residues. V was cut by 3 bases and J by 4 bases, with 7 bases left in between. From germline, CDR1 is MNHEY and CDR2 SMNVEV (reference sequence). The CDR3, as DNA: TGTGCCAGCAGTTTGACAGAATACAATGAGCAGTTCTTC. Its protein is CASSLTEYNEQFF.